These 14 T cell receptor beta chains were all obtained from the same sample, sequenced in a study of cytomegalovirus exposure and HLA in healthy donors (TCRdb year 2017). Receptors were amplified or captured by the immunoSEQ multiplex PCR assay. The table was pulled from immuneACCESS by TCRdb, which kept in-frame rearrangements only. Such tables lose some clones; where checked, under half of the loss comes from unresolved V genes, and the rest has no known cause. The sample yields about 130,000 clones; about 80% were counted once. 25% to 30% of the sample rests with the top ten. The source material was PBMCs. Source of these receptors: a man aged 25 to 40 in good health and CMV-seropositive.

Note on this clone: The DNA is left out, because the CDR3 cannot be placed on it with certainty; the CDR3 is given as TCRdb lists it. The chain links TRBV6-4 to TRBJ1-1; no DNA check was done on the table's D call, TRBD1. 14 amino acids form the CDR3, both terminal residues included. In germline, CDR1 is MRHNA, CDR2 SNTAGT. CDR3 sequence reads: CASSASVAGREAFF.

The J gene is TRBJ2-3, the V gene TRBV4-1, with D possibly TRBD2 on 5 matching bases. Trimming took 3 bases from V and 0 from J, leaving 13 bases between them. Per germline, CDR1 MGHRA and CDR2 YSYEKL. The CDR3 runs to 16 residues. The CDR3 nucleotides read TGCGCCAGCAGCCATTCGGGATTACCCAGCACAGATACGCAGTATTTT. This gives the protein CASSHSGLPSTDTQYF.

The chain has TRBV15 and TRBJ1-1; D is unclear. The V and J ends lost 0 bases and 8 bases respectively, with 13 bases between them. CDR1 and CDR2 (germline): LNHNV, YYDKDF (reference sequence). CDR3 length: 14 amino acids. The CDR3 here is CATSRDSKQKEAFF. The DNA of the CDR3 is TGTGCCACCAGCAGAGATTCCAAACAGAAAGAAGCTTTCTTT. The complete variable domain, with remaining parts taken from reference TRBV15 and TRBJ1-1, reads DAMVIQNPRYQVTQFGKPVTLSCSQTLNHNVMYWYQQKSSQAPKLLFHYYDKDFNNEADTPDNFQSRRPNTSFCFLDIRSPGLGDTAMYLCATSRDSKQKEAFFGQGTRLTVV.

V gene TRBV11-2 combines with J gene TRBJ2-1; 9 positions match TRBD2. The CDR3 is made up of 15 amino acids. Germline V gene data show CDR1 as SGHAT and CDR2 as FQNNGV. Unmatched junction bases numbered 8, after V lost 1 base and J lost 10 bases. The chain's CDR3 is CASSLVSAGGPEQFF. The CDR3 region has the DNA TGTGCCAGCAGCTTAGTTTCGGCGGGGGGGCCCGAGCAGTTCTTC.

This clone was counted between two and nine times. This chain connects TRBV19 to TRBJ1-6; D call uncertain. V lost 3 bases and J 5 bases, leaving 11 bases between the germline ends. Germline V gives CDR1 LNHDA, CDR2 SQIVND (reference sequence). The CDR3 extends over 15 amino acids. The CDR3 region is CASSIRDSDNSPLHF. The CDR3 coding sequence is TGTGCCAGTAGTATCCGGGATAGTGATAATTCACCCCTCCACTTT.

The rearrangement uses TRBV5-4 and TRBJ1-2; D is unresolved. The germline V gene encodes CDR1 SGHNT and CDR2 YYREEE (reference sequence). The CDR3 contains 15 residues. V was shortened by 0 bases and J by 4 bases, with 13 bases between the two germline ends. The CDR3 sequence: CASSLAETSGYGYTF. The CDR3 DNA follows: TGTGCCAGCAGCTTGGCCGAAACCTCGGGCTATGGCTACACCTTC.

A few counts support this clone. V and J are TRBV18 and TRBJ1-1; the D gene is possibly TRBD1 (6 bases). Trimming took off 6 bases at V and 3 bases at J, with 17 bases between the two ends. The CDR3 extends over 15 amino acids. Germline assignment: CDR1 KGHSH and CDR2 LQKENI. The CDR3 region is CASSPSRQAHTEAFF. In nucleotides, the CDR3 is TGTGCCAGCTCCCCCTCCCGACAGGCTCACACTGAAGCTTTCTTT.

This clone has a handful of counts. The CDR3 sequence is CASSVQRGTEAFF. DNA for the CDR3: TGTGCCAGCAGCGTTCAACGGGGCACTGAAGCTTTCTTT. V is TRBV9 and J is TRBJ1-1; D is undetermined. The germline gives CDR1 SGDLS, CDR2 YYNGEE. The CDR3 has 13 residues. Trimming removed 2 bases from V and 4 bases from J, with 9 bases in between.

This sequence joins TRBV5-1 and TRBJ2-5; 9 bases match TRBD1. This CDR3 has 16 residues. Per germline, CDR1 SGHRS and CDR2 YFSETQ. Trimming removed 4 bases from V and 2 bases from J; junction bases left unmatched: 9. In nucleotides, the CDR3 is TGCGCCAGCAGCCACACCGGGACAGGGACTCAAGAGACCCAGTACTTC. Its translation is CASSHTGTGTQETQYF.

The chain links TRBV5-1 to TRBJ1-2, with 8 bases fitting TRBD1. The CDR3 has 15 residues. Germline V gene sequence: CDR1 SGHRS, CDR2 YFSETQ. Trimming removed 5 bases from V and 5 bases from J; junction bases left unmatched: 11. For the CDR3, the DNA is TGCGCCAGCAGGAACAATTCCAGGGGGCATTATGGCTACACCTTC. It encodes CASRNNSRGHYGYTF. Full variable domain (remainder filled in from reference TRBV5-1 and TRBJ1-2): KAGVTQTPRYLIKTRGQQVTLSCSPISGHRSVSWYQQTPGQGLQFLFEYFSETQRNKGNFPGRFSGRQFSNSRSEMNVSTLELGDSALYLCASRNNSRGHYGYTFGSGTRLTVV.

In this sample, this clone turned up once. The chain recombines TRBV2 with TRBJ1-2; TRBD1 aligns across 9 bases. Germline CDR1 reads SNHLY; CDR2 reads FYNNEI. The CDR3 sequence is 12 residues long. V lost 6 bases, J lost 7 bases, and 3 bases stayed unmatched. CDR3 nucleotides: TGTGCCAGCAGCGAGGACAGGGGTGGCTACACCTTC. Encoded protein: CASSEDRGGYTF.

The chain has TRBV2 and TRBJ1-2; D might be TRBD1 (6 bases). Germline V gene lookup returns CDR1 SNHLY and CDR2 FYNNEI. CDR3 length: 15 residues. The V end lost 6 bases, the J end lost 0 bases, and 14 bases lay between the germline ends. The CDR3 DNA is TGTGCCAGCAGCGAAACCGGGACAACTAACTATGGCTACACCTTC. Amino acid sequence: CASSETGTTNYGYTF.

The J gene is TRBJ2-3, the V gene TRBV9; 9 nucleotides match TRBD2. CDR1 SGDLS and CDR2 YYNGEE come from the germline V gene. This CDR3 has 16 amino acids. V lost 3 bases to trimming and J lost 4 bases; unmatched junction nucleotides: 9. The CDR3 nucleotides read TGTGCCAGCAGCGCCCCCCTTAGCGGGGGTCCAGATACGCAGTATTTT. Amino acid sequence: CASSAPLSGGPDTQYF. The full variable domain, its missing parts supplied by reference TRBV9 and TRBJ2-3, is DSGVTQTPKHLITATGQRVTLRCSPRSGDLSVYWYQQSLDQGLQFLIQYYNGEERAKGNILERFSAQQFPDLHSELNLSSLELGDSALYFCASSAPLSGGPDTQYFGPGTRLTVL.

The V and J genes are TRBV6-6 and TRBJ2-2; D call uncertain. The CDR3 totals 13 residues. The germline V and J ends were trimmed by 10 bases and 1 base, with 10 bases remaining between them. Germline V lookup: CDR1 MNHNY, CDR2 SVGAGI (reference sequence). The CDR3 region has the DNA TGTGCCACCACGGCAGGGAACACCGGGGAGCTGTTTTTT. This translates into CATTAGNTGELFF.